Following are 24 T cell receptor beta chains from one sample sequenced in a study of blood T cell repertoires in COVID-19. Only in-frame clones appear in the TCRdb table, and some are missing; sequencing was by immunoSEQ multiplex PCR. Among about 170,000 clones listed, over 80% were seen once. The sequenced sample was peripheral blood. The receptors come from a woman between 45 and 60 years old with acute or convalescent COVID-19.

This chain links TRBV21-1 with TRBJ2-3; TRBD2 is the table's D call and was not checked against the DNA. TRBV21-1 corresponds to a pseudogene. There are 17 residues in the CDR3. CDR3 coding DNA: TGTGCCAGCAGCAACACTAGCGGGGGGCATAGCACAGATACGCAGTATTTT. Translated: CASSNTSGGHSTDTQYF.

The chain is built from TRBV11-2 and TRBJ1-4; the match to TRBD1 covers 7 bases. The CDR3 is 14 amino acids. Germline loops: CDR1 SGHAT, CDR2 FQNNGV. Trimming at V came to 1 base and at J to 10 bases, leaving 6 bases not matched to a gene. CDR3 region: CASSLAGSGGKLFF. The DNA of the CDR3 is TGTGCCAGCAGCTTAGCCGGCTCAGGGGGAAAACTGTTTTTT.

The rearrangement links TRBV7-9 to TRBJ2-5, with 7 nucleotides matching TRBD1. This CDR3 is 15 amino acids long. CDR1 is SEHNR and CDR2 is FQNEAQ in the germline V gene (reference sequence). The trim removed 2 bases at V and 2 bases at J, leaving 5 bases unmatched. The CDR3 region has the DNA TGTGCCAGCAGCTTACGGACAGGTCGTCAAGAGACCCAGTACTTC. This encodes CASSLRTGRQETQYF.

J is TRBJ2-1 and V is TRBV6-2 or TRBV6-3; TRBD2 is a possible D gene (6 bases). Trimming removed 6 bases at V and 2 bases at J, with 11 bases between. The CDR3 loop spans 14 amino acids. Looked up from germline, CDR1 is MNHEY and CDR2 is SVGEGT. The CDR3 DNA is TGTGCCAGCAGCCGCGGGGTGCCCTACAATGAGCAGTTCTTC. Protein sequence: CASSRGVPYNEQFF.

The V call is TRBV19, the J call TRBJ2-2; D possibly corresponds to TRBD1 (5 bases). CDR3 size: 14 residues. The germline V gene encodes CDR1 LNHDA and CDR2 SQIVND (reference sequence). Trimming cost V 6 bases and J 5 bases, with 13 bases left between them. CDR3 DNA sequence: TGTGCCAGTAGACAGGCTCCGGGTACCGGGGAGCTGTTTTTT. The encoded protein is CASRQAPGTGELFF.

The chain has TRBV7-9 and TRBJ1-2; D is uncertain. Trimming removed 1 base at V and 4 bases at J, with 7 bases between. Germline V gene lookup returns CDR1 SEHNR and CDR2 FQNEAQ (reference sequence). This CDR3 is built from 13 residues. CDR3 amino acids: CASSLEGVYGYTF. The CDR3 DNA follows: TGTGCCAGCAGCTTAGAGGGAGTCTATGGCTACACCTTC. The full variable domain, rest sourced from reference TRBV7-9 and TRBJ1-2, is DTGVSQNPRHKITKRGQNVTFRCDPISEHNRLYWYRQTLGQGPEFLTYFQNEAQLEKSRLLSDRFSAERPKGSFSTLEIQRTEQGDSAMYLCASSLEGVYGYTFGSGTRLTVV.

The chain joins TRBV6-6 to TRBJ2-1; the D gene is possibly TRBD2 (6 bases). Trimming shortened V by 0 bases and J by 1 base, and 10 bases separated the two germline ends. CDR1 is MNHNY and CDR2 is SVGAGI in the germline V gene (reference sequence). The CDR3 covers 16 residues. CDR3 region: CASSYSSGPSYNEQFF. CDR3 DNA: TGTGCCAGCAGTTACTCGAGCGGGCCGTCCTACAATGAGCAGTTCTTC.

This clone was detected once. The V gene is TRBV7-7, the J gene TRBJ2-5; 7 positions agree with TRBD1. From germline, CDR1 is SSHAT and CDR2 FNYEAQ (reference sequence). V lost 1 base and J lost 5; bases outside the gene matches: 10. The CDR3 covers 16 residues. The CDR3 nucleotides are TGTGCCAGCAGCTTAGGGACAGGACTGGGGATGGAGACCCAGTACTTC. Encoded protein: CASSLGTGLGMETQYF.

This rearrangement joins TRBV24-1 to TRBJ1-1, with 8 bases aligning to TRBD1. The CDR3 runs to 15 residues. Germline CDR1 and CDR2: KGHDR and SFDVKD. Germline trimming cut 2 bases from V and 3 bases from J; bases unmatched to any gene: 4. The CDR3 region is CATSDSGQGDTEAFF. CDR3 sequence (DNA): TGTGCCACCAGTGATTCCGGACAGGGCGACACTGAAGCTTTCTTT.

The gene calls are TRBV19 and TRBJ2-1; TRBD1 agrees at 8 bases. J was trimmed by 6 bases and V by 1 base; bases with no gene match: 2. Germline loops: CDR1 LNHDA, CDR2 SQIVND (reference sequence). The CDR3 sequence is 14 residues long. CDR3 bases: TGTGCCAGTAGTATAGGGGGGACAGGCAATGAGCAGTTCTTC. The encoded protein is CASSIGGTGNEQFF.

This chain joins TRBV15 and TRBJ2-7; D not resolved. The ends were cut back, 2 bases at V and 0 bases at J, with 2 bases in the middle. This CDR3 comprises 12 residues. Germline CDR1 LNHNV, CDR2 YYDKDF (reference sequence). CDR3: CATSRYSYEQYF. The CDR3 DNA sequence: TGTGCCACCAGCAGATACTCCTACGAGCAGTACTTC.

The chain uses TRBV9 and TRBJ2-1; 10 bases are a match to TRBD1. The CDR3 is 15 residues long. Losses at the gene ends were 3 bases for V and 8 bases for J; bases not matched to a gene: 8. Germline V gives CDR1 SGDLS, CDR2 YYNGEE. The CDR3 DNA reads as TGTGCCAGCAGCGCCCGGGACAGGGGAATCGATGAGCAGTTCTTC. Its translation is CASSARDRGIDEQFF.

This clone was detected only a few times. CDR3 sequence (DNA): TGTGCCAGTACCGGACAGGCCACAGGGAACTATGGCTACACCTTC. Translation gives CASTGQATGNYGYTF. This chain connects TRBV19 to TRBJ1-2, with 7 bases that match TRBD1. Germline V gives CDR1 LNHDA, CDR2 SQIVND (reference sequence). This CDR3 is 15 amino acids long. V was clipped by 7 bases and J by 2 bases; unmatched bases: 10.

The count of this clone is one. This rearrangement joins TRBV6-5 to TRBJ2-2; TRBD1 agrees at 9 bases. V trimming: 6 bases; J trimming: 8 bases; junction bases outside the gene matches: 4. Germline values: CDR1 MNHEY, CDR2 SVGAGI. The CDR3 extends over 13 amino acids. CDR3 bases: TGTGCCAGCAGAACAGGGGGCCGAGGGGAGCTGTTTTTT. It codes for CASRTGGRGELFF.

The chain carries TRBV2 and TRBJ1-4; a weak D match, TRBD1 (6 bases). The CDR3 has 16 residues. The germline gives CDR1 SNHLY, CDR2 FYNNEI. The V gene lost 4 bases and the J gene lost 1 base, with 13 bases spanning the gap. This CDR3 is CASSVGRGRTNEKLFF. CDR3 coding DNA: TGTGCCAGCAGTGTGGGCAGGGGAAGAACTAATGAAAAACTGTTTTTT.

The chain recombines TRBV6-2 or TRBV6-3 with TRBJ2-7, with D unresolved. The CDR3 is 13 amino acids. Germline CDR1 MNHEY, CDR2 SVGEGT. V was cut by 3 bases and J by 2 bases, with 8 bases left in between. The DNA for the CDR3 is TGTGCCAGCAGTTATGACTCTCCCTACGAGCAGTACTTC. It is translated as CASSYDSPYEQYF.

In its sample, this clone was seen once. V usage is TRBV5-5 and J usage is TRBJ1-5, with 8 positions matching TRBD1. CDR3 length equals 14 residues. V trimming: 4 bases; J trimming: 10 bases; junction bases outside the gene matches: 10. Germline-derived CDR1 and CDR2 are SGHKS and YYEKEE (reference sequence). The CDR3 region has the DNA TGTGCCAGCAGCCCTGGCACAGGGGGTTTTCCCCAGCATTTT. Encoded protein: CASSPGTGGFPQHF.

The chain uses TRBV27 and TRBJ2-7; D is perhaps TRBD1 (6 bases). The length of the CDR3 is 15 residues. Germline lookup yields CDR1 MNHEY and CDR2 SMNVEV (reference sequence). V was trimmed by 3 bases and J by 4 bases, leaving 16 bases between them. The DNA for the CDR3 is TGTGCCAGCAGTTTTTCACTTACAGGGTTGTACGAGCAGTACTTC. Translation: CASSFSLTGLYEQYF.

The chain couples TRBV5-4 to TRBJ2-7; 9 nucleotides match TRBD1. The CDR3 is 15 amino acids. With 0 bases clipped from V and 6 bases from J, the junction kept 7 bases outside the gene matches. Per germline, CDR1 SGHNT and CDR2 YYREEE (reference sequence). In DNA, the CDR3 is TGTGCCAGCAGCTTGGGCCTGGACAGGGGAGTCGAGCAGTACTTC. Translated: CASSLGLDRGVEQYF.

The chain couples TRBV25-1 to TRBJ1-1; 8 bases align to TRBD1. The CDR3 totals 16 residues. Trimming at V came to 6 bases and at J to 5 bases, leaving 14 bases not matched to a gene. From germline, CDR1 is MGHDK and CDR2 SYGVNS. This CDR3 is CASRPTGEREYTEAFF. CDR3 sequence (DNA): TGTGCCAGCAGACCGACAGGGGAAAGGGAATATACTGAAGCTTTCTTT.

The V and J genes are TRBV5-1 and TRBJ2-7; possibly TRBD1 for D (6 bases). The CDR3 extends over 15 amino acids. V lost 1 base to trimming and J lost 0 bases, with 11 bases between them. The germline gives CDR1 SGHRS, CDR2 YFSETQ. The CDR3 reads CASSLTGHSSYEQYF. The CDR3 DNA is TGCGCCAGCAGCTTGACAGGGCATAGCTCCTACGAGCAGTACTTC.

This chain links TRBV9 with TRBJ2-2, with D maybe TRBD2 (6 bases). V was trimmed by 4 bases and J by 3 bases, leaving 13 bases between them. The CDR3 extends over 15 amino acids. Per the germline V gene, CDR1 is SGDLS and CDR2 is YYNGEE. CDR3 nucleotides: TGTGCCAGCAGCCCCGACGGGAGTCACACCGGGGAGCTGTTTTTT. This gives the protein CASSPDGSHTGELFF.

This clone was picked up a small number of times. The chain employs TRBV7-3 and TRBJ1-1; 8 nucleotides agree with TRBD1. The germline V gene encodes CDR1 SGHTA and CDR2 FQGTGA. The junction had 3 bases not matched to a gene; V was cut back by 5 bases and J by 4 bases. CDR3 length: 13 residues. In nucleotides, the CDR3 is TGTGCCAGCAGCCAAACAGGGGGCACTGAAGCTTTCTTT. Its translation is CASSQTGGTEAFF.

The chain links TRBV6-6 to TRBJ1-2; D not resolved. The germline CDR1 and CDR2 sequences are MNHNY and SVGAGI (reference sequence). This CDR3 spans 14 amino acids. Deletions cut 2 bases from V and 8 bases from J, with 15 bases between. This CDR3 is CASSYPGPSGGYTF. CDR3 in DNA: TGTGCCAGCAGTTACCCTGGCCCCTCCGGGGGCTACACCTTC.